What follows are 3 T cell receptor beta chains derived from one specimen sequenced in a study of T cell responses to AZD1222 COVID-19 vaccine. Using immunoSEQ multiplex PCR, the repertoire was profiled, and TCRdb retains in-frame clones only, with some absent. The repertoire holds 15,000 to 20,000 clones, with 89% as singletons. Sequenced here: peripheral blood, sampled 28 days after the second AZD1222 dose. The receptors come from an adult who received the AZD1222 COVID-19 vaccine.

The rearrangement links TRBV28 to TRBJ1-6; D is unresolved. The germline V gene encodes CDR1 MDHEN and CDR2 SYDVKM. This CDR3 has 14 residues. Trimming left V 2 bases short and J 4 bases short, with 6 bases between. CDR3 DNA sequence: TGTGCCAGCAGTTTAACAGCTTATAATTCACCCCTCCACTTT. This codes for CASSLTAYNSPLHF.

CDR3 loop: CASSPERGGDYGYTF. The CDR3, as DNA: TGCGCCAGCAGCCCAGAGAGGGGGGGCGACTATGGCTACACCTTC. This chain joins TRBV5-1 and TRBJ1-2; possibly TRBD1 for D (6 bases). CDR1 and CDR2 (germline): SGHRS, YFSETQ. The CDR3 is made up of 15 amino acids. The V end was cut by 4 bases, the J end by 3 bases, with 16 bases between.

This clone was observed a few times. The chain is built from TRBV2 and TRBJ2-1; the match to TRBD2 covers 10 bases. The CDR3 is 15 amino acids. Unmatched junction bases numbered 10, after V lost 4 bases and J lost 10 bases. Germline V lookup: CDR1 SNHLY, CDR2 FYNNEI. The CDR3 spells CASSAGTSDMGEQFF. CDR3 DNA sequence: TGTGCCAGCAGTGCCGGGACTAGCGATATGGGCGAGCAGTTCTTC.